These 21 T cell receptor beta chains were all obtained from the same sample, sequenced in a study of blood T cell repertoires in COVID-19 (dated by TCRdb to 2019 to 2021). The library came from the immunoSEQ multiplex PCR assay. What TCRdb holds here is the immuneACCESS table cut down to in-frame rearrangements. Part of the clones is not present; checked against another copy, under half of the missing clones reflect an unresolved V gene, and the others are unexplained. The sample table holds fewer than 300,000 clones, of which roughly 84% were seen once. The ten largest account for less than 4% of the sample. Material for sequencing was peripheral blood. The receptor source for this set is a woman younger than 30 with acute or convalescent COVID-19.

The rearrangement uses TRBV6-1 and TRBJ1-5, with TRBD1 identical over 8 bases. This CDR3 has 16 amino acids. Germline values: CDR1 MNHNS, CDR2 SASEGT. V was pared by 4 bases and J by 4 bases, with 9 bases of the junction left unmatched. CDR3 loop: CASSVLRDRLNQPQHF. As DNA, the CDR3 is TGTGCCAGCAGTGTTCTACGGGACAGGCTAAATCAGCCCCAGCATTTT.

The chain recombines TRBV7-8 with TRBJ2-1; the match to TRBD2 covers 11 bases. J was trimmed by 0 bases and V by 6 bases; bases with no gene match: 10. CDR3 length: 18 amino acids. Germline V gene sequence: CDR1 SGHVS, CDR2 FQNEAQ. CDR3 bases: TGTGCCAGCAGAAAAACGACTAGCGGGAAGAGCTCCTACAATGAGCAGTTCTTC. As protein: CASRKTTSGKSSYNEQFF.

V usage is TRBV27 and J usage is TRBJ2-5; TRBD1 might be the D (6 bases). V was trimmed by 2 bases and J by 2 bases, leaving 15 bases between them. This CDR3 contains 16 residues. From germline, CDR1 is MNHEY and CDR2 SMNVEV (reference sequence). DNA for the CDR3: TGTGCCAGCAGTTTAGCACAGGGTTTTGGGCAAGAGACCCAGTACTTC. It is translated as CASSLAQGFGQETQYF.

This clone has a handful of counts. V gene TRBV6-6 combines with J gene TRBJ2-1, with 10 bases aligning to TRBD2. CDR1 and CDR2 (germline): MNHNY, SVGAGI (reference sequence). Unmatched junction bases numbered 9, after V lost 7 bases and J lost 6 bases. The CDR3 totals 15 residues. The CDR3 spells CASNALAGVINEQFF. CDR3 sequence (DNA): TGTGCCAGCAACGCCCTAGCGGGAGTGATCAATGAGCAGTTCTTC.

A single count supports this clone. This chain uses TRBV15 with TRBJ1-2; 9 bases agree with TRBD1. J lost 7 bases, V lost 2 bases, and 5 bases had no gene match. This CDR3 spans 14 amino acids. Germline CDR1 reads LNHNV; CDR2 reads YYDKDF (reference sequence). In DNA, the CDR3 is TGTGCCACCAGCAGAACAGGGGGCGTGAGTGGCTACACCTTC. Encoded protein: CATSRTGGVSGYTF.

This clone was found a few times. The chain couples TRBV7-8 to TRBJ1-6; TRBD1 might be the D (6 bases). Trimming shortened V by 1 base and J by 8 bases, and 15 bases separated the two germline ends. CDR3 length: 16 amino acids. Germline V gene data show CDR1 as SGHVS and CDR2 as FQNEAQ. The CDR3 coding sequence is TGTGCCAGCAGCTTAGGGGCAGGGGTTGCCTATTCACCCCTCCACTTT. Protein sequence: CASSLGAGVAYSPLHF.

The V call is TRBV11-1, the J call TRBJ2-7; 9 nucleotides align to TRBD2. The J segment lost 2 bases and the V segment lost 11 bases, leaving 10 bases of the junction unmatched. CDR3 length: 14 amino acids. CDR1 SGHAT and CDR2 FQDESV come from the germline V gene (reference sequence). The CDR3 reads CARGAGGGPYEQYF. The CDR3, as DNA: TGTGCCCGCGGCGCGGGGGGGGGTCCCTACGAGCAGTACTTC.

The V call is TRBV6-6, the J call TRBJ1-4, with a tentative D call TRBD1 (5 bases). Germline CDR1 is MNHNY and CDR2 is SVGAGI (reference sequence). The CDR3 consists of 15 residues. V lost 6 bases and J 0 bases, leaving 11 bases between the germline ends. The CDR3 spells CASRTGTATNEKLFF. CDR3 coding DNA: TGTGCCAGCAGAACAGGAACTGCAACTAATGAAAAACTGTTTTTT.

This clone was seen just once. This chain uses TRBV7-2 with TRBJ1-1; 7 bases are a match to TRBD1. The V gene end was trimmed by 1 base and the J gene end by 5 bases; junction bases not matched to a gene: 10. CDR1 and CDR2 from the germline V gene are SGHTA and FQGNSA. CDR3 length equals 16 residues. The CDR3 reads CASSLGGGRGRTEAFF. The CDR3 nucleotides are TGTGCCAGCAGCTTAGGAGGAGGCAGGGGGAGGACTGAAGCTTTCTTT. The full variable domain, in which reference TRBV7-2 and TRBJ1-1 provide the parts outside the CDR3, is GAGVSQSPSNKVTEKGKDVELRCDPISGHTALYWYRQSLGQGLEFLIYFQGNSAPDKSGLPSDRFSAERTGGSVSTLTIQRTQQEDSAVYLCASSLGGGRGRTEAFFGQGTRLTVV.

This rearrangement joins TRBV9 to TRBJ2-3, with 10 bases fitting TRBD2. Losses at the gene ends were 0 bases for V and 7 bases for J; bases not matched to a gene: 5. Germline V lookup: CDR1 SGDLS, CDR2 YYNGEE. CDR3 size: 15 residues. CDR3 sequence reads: CASSVEREGRNTQYF. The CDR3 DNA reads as TGTGCCAGCAGCGTAGAGCGGGAGGGCCGGAATACGCAGTATTTT.

The CDR3 bases are TGTGCCAGCAGACTGCTCCACTCTGGAAACACCATATATTTT. This encodes CASRLLHSGNTIYF. This chain links TRBV28 with TRBJ1-3; no reliable D call. Germline V lookup: CDR1 MDHEN, CDR2 SYDVKM. This CDR3 has 14 residues. Trimming took 6 bases from V and 0 from J, leaving 9 bases between them.

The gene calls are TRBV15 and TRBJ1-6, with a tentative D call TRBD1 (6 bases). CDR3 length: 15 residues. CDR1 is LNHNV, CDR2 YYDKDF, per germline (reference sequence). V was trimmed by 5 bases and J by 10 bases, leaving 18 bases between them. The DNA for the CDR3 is TGTGCCACCAGCTCCCTGGGCGGGGGCTTCTCACCCCTCCACTTT. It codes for CATSSLGGGFSPLHF. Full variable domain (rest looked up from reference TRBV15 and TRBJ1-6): DAMVIQNPRYQVTQFGKPVTLSCSQTLNHNVMYWYQQKSSQAPKLLFHYYDKDFNNEADTPDNFQSRRPNTSFCFLDIRSPGLGDTAMYLCATSSLGGGFSPLHFGNGTRLTVT.

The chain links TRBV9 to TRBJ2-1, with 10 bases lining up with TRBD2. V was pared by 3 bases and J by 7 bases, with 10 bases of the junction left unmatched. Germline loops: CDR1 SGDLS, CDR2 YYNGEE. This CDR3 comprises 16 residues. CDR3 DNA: TGTGCCAGCAGCGAGGGAGCGGGAGGGCTGTGGAATGAGCAGTTCTTC. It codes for CASSEGAGGLWNEQFF.

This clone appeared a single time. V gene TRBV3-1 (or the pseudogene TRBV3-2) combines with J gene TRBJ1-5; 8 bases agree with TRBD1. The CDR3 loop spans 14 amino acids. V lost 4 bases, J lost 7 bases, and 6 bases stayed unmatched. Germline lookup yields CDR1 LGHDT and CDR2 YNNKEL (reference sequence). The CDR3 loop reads CASSLQGAKQPQHF. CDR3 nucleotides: TGTGCCAGCAGCCTCCAGGGGGCTAAACAGCCCCAGCATTTT.

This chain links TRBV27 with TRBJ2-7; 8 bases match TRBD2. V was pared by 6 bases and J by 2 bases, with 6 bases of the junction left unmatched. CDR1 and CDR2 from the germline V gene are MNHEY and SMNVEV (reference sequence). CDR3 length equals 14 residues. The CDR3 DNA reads TGTGCCAGCAGCCGAGCGGGAGCCACCTACGAGCAGTACTTC. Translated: CASSRAGATYEQYF.

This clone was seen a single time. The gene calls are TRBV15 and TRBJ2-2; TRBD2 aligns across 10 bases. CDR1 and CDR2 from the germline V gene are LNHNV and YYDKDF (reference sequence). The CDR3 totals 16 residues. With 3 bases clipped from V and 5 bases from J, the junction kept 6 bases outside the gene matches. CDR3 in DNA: TGTGCCACCAGCAGGGGGGCTAGCGGGAGTACCGGGGAGCTGTTTTTT. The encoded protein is CATSRGASGSTGELFF.

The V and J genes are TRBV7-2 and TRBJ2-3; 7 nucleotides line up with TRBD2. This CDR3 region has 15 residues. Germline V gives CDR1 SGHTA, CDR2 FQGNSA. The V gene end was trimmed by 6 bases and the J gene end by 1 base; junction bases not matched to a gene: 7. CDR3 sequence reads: CASRPTSHGTDTQYF. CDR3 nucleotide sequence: TGTGCCAGCAGACCGACTAGCCACGGCACAGATACGCAGTATTTT.

CDR3 sequence reads: CASSQDPQDYGYTF. In DNA form, the CDR3 reads TGCGCCAGCAGCCAAGATCCGCAGGACTATGGCTACACCTTC. The rearrangement links TRBV4-3 to TRBJ1-2, with D unclear. The CDR3 extends over 14 amino acids. CDR1 is LGHNA and CDR2 is YSLEER in the germline V gene. The V end lost 0 bases, the J end lost 3 bases, and 8 bases lay between the germline ends.

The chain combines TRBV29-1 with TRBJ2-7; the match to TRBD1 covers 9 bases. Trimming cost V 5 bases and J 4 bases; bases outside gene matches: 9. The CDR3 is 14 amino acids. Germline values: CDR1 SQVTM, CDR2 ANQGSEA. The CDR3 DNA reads TGCAGCGTTAAACAGGGGGCCTCTGGATACGAGCAGTACTTC. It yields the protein CSVKQGASGYEQYF.

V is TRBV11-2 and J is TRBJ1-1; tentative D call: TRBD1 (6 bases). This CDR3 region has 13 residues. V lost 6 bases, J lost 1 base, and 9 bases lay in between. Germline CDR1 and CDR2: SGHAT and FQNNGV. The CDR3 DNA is TGTGCCAGCAGTGGACAGTCGAACACTGAAGCTTTCTTT. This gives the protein CASSGQSNTEAFF.

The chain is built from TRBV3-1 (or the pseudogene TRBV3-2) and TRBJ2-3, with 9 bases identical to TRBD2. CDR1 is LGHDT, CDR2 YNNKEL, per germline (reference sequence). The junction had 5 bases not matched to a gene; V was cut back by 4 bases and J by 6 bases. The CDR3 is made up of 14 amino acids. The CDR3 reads CASSRSGSGDTQYF. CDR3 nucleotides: TGTGCCAGCAGCCGTAGCGGGAGTGGTGATACGCAGTATTTT.